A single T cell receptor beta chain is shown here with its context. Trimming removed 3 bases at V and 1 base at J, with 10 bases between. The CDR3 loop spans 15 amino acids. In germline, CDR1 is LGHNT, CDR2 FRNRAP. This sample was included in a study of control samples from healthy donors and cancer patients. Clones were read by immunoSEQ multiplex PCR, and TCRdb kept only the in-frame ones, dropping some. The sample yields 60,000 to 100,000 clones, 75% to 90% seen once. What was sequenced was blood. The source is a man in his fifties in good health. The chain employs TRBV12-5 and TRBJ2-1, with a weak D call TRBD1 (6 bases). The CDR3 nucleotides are TGTGCTAGTGGTTTAAGGCAGGGGTCCTACAATGAGCAGTTCTTC. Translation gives CASGLRQGSYNEQFF.